The clone carrying this TCR beta chain was counted at least ten times. The source of the sample is a study of T-cell reconstitution after alpha-beta-depleted transplantation in children. This sample's TCRbeta library carried unique molecular identifier barcodes. Each CDR3 protein is one row after TCRdb ran MiXCR on the PCR reads. The table lists 200,000 to 300,000 distinct CDR3 sequences, 12% of them singletons, with around 2.5% in the top ten. The V and J ends lost 0 bases and 0 bases, in that order; junction bases with no gene match: 12. This CDR3 comprises 20 residues. Per germline, CDR1 SGHTA and CDR2 FQGNSA.

The sequencing here drew on PBMCs from the stem cell graft donor, taken from the stem cell graft. The V gene is TRBV7-2, the J gene TRBJ2-5; 11 bases agree with TRBD2. This clonotype originated in a human donor who donated a stem cell graft to a child with acute lymphoblastic leukemia. This CDR3 reads CASSLAHIASGRTDQETQYF. DNA of the CDR3: TGTGCCAGCAGCTTAGCGCATATCGCTAGCGGGAGGACCGACCAAGAGACCCAGTACTTC.